A single sample gave rise to the 17 T cell receptor beta chains below, sequenced in a study of graft-versus-host responses after intestinal transplantation. TCRdb's table, derived via immunoSEQ multiplex PCR, lists solely in-frame clones and lacks some. The table lists about 11,000 clones, roughly 30% of them singletons. Sequencing was performed on alloreactive CD4+ T cells from a mixed lymphocyte reaction culture, taken before transplantation. The sample's subset: CFSE-low proliferating T cells sorted from roughly 6-day pre-transplant mixed lymphocyte reaction (GvH or HvG direction). These receptors were taken from a human patient who was an organ donor for intestinal transplantation.

The rearrangement uses TRBV5-1 and TRBJ2-7, with D possibly being TRBD1 (7 bases). Germline CDR1 reads SGHRS; CDR2 reads YFSETQ. The CDR3 sequence is 15 residues long. Trimming removed 1 base at V and 5 bases at J, with 16 bases between. This CDR3 reads CASSLLWRGLDEQYF. CDR3 nucleotides: TGCGCCAGCAGCTTGTTGTGGAGGGGGCTGGACGAGCAGTACTTC.

The chain uses TRBV5-1 and TRBJ2-3; 11 bases match TRBD2. J gave up 2 bases and V 4 bases, and 6 bases lay outside the gene matches. Per the germline V gene, CDR1 is SGHRS and CDR2 is YFSETQ. This CDR3 has 16 residues. The DNA for the CDR3 is TGCGCCAGCAGCCCGAGACTAGCGGGGTCCACAGATACGCAGTATTTT. This codes for CASSPRLAGSTDTQYF.

The chain carries TRBV28 and TRBJ1-2; 10 bases fit TRBD1. The trim removed 5 bases at V and 4 bases at J, leaving 4 bases unmatched. The germline V gene encodes CDR1 MDHEN and CDR2 SYDVKM. CDR3 length: 14 residues. This CDR3 is CASSPRTGGYGYTF. In nucleotides, the CDR3 is TGTGCCAGCAGTCCGCGGACAGGGGGCTATGGCTACACCTTC.

This clone was found once. The chain joins TRBV7-2 to TRBJ1-3; D is possibly TRBD1 (6 bases). Per the germline V gene, CDR1 is SGHTA and CDR2 is FQGNSA. Between the trimmed V and J ends, which lost 5 bases and 0 bases, there was a span of 8 bases. The CDR3 is 14 residues long. The CDR3 here is CASSLQGSGNTIYF. The DNA for the CDR3 is TGTGCCAGCAGCCTACAGGGCTCTGGAAACACCATATATTTT.

This clone was seen more than once but under ten times. The V gene is TRBV4-2, the J gene TRBJ1-2; TRBD1 matches 12 bases. The J segment lost 3 bases and the V segment lost 5 bases, leaving 7 bases of the junction unmatched. The CDR3 is made up of 16 amino acids. Germline V gene lookup returns CDR1 LGHNA and CDR2 YNFKEQ. In DNA, the CDR3 is TGTGCCAGCAGCTTGGGGGGGACAGGGGGCTACTATGGCTACACCTTC. Residues: CASSLGGTGGYYGYTF.

Only a few counts were recorded for this clone. V gene TRBV2 combines with J gene TRBJ1-4, with 11 bases that match TRBD1. In germline, CDR1 is SNHLY, CDR2 FYNNEI. The CDR3 loop spans 15 amino acids. After removal of 5 bases from V and 7 bases from J, the junction contained 6 bases not matched to a gene. The CDR3 DNA follows: TGTGCCAGCAGTTCGGGCGGGACAGGGGGTGAAAAACTGTTTTTT. This codes for CASSSGGTGGEKLFF.

This clone was picked up a small number of times. This sequence joins TRBV30 and TRBJ1-4; maybe TRBD1 (5 bases). The germline V and J ends were trimmed by 0 bases and 13 bases, with 18 bases remaining between them. The germline CDR1 and CDR2 sequences are GTSNPN and SVGIG (reference sequence). The CDR3 extends over 14 amino acids. The CDR3 sequence: CAWSVPHGARRLFF. The CDR3 DNA reads TGTGCCTGGAGTGTACCACATGGGGCGAGGAGACTGTTTTTT.

This sequence joins TRBV21-1 and TRBJ1-2; TRBD1, the table's D call, was not compared with the DNA. TRBV21-1 is a pseudogene segment. The CDR3 contains 11 residues. CDR3 residues: CASSNRVGYTF. The DNA for the CDR3 is TGTGCCAGCAGCAACAGGGTTGGCTACACCTTC.

The rearrangement links TRBV9 to TRBJ2-3; unclear D gene. V lost 2 bases, J lost 0 bases, and 10 bases lay in between. CDR3 length equals 15 residues. Germline loops: CDR1 SGDLS, CDR2 YYNGEE. DNA for the CDR3: TGTGCCAGCAGCGTCTCGCTGACTAGCACAGATACGCAGTATTTT. This codes for CASSVSLTSTDTQYF.

The CDR3 here is CASSVDSWTGFSCFLSYEQYF. The CDR3 DNA is TGCGCCAGCAGTGTAGACTCTTGGACAGGGTTCTCTTGCTTTCTCTCCTACGAGCAGTACTTC. This rearrangement joins TRBV10-1 to TRBJ2-7; 8 bases map to TRBD1. Looked up from germline, CDR1 is WNHNN and CDR2 is SYGVQD (reference sequence). This CDR3 has 21 amino acids. Trimming cost V 4 bases and J 0 bases; bases outside gene matches: 23.

The chain joins TRBV6-1 to TRBJ2-1, with a weak D call TRBD2 (7 bases). The CDR3 consists of 14 residues. CDR1 and CDR2 (germline): MNHNS, SASEGT. Trimming left V 6 bases short and J 3 bases short, with 12 bases between. The CDR3 region is CASSRGGGYNEQFF. The CDR3 bases are TGTGCCAGCAGCCGAGGGGGGGGCTACAATGAGCAGTTCTTC.

Notes on this clone: The junction and the germline gene differ at one end; a read error may be behind it. CDR3 nucleotides: TGTGCCATCAGTCACAGGACCTCCATGAACACTGAAGCTTTCTTT. It is translated as CAISHRTSMNTEAFF. V and J are TRBV6-1 and TRBJ1-1, with D tentatively TRBD1 (5 bases). The CDR3 length is 15 residues. The germline V gene has CDR1 MNHNS and CDR2 SASEGT.

This clone has a handful of counts. The chain is built from TRBV7-9 and TRBJ2-7, with TRBD1 as a possible D gene (6 bases). V was shortened by 5 bases and J by 2 bases, with 16 bases between the two germline ends. From germline, CDR1 is SEHNR and CDR2 FQNEAQ (reference sequence). CDR3 length equals 15 residues. CDR3 DNA: TGTGCCAGCAGCACCACCCCAGGGGAGACCTACGAGCAGTACTTC. Its protein is CASSTTPGETYEQYF.

V gene TRBV7-9 combines with J gene TRBJ1-2; a possible D gene is TRBD1 (5 bases). CDR3 length equals 13 residues. Deletions cut 3 bases from V and 8 bases from J, with 13 bases between. Germline CDR1 reads SEHNR; CDR2 reads FQNEAQ (reference sequence). CDR3 DNA: TGTGCCAGCAGCTTCCCGCTGGGGCGGGGCTACACCTTC. It encodes CASSFPLGRGYTF. The full variable domain, rest sourced from reference TRBV7-9 and TRBJ1-2, is DTGVSQNPRHKITKRGQNVTFRCDPISEHNRLYWYRQTLGQGPEFLTYFQNEAQLEKSRLLSDRFSAERPKGSFSTLEIQRTEQGDSAMYLCASSFPLGRGYTFGSGTRLTVV.

This clone was found a few times. The chain has TRBV18 and TRBJ2-2; D gene unclear. CDR1 and CDR2 from the germline V gene are KGHSH and LQKENI. V lost 2 bases to trimming and J lost 7 bases, with 20 bases between them. This CDR3 is built from 17 residues. CDR3 DNA: TGTGCCAGCTCACCATCTCCCCTAGTCGTCGGCGTCGGGGAGCTGTTTTTT. It yields the protein CASSPSPLVVGVGELFF.

This sequence joins TRBV7-3 and TRBJ2-1, with D maybe TRBD2 (5 bases). Trimming cost V 5 bases and J 1 base, with 9 bases left between them. This CDR3 is 14 amino acids long. The germline CDR1 and CDR2 sequences are SGHTA and FQGTGA. DNA for the CDR3: TGTGCCAGCAGCCCCAGCGGATCCTACAATGAGCAGTTCTTC. Translating it yields CASSPSGSYNEQFF.

The V and J genes are TRBV7-3 and TRBJ2-1, with 8 nucleotides matching TRBD1. V dropped 4 bases and J dropped 0; count of bases not matched to a gene: 2. This CDR3 spans 15 amino acids. Germline values: CDR1 SGHTA, CDR2 FQGTGA. The DNA of the CDR3 is TGTGCCAGCAGCTCCAGGGGGCTCTCCTACAATGAGCAGTTCTTC. This translates into CASSSRGLSYNEQFF.